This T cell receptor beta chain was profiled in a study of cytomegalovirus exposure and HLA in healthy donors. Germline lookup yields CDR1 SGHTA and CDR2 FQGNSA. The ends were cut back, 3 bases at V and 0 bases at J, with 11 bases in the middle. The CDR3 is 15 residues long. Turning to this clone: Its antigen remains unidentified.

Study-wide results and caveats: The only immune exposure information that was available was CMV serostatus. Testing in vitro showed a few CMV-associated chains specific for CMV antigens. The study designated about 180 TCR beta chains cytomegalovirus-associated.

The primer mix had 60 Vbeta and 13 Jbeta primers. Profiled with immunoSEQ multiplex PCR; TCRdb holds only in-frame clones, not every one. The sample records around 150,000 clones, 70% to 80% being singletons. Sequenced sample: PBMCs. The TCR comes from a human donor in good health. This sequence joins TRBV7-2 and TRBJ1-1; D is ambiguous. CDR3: CASSFTARMNTEAFF. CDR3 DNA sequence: TGTGCCAGCAGCTTCACAGCTCGGATGAACACTGAAGCTTTCTTT. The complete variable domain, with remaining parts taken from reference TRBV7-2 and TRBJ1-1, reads GAGVSQSPSNKVTEKGKDVELRCDPISGHTALYWYRQSLGQGLEFLIYFQGNSAPDKSGLPSDRFSAERTGGSVSTLTIQRTQQEDSAVYLCASSFTARMNTEAFFGQGTRLTVV.